This T cell receptor beta chain appears in the sequencing data of a study of blood T cells in healthy people across ages. This clonotype showed up just a few times. Its antigen is undetermined. Whole-study findings and limits: Older individuals had lower TCR beta diversity per million T cells (the decline was roughly linear).

Together with a sample-barcoded 5' primer, a J-beta primer mix was included in a second PCR lasting about 7 to 12 cycles. TCRdb re-called the 5' RACE reads with MiXCR, one entry per CDR3 protein. Of roughly 1,300,000 distinct CDR3 sequences listed, around 59% were seen once; the top ten hold more than 6%. Sequences were obtained from blood. The sequence was collected from a man aged 18 to 29 in good health.

CDR3 protein: CASSLSGGNTGELFF. CDR3 bases: TGTGCCAGCAGCTTATCAGGGGGGAACACCGGGGAGCTGTTTTTT. The genes are TRBV11-2 and TRBJ2-2; 7 bases line up with TRBD1. After removal of 2 bases from V and 1 base from J, the junction contained 1 base not matched to a gene. CDR1 is SGHAT, CDR2 FQNNGV, per germline. This CDR3 spans 15 amino acids.